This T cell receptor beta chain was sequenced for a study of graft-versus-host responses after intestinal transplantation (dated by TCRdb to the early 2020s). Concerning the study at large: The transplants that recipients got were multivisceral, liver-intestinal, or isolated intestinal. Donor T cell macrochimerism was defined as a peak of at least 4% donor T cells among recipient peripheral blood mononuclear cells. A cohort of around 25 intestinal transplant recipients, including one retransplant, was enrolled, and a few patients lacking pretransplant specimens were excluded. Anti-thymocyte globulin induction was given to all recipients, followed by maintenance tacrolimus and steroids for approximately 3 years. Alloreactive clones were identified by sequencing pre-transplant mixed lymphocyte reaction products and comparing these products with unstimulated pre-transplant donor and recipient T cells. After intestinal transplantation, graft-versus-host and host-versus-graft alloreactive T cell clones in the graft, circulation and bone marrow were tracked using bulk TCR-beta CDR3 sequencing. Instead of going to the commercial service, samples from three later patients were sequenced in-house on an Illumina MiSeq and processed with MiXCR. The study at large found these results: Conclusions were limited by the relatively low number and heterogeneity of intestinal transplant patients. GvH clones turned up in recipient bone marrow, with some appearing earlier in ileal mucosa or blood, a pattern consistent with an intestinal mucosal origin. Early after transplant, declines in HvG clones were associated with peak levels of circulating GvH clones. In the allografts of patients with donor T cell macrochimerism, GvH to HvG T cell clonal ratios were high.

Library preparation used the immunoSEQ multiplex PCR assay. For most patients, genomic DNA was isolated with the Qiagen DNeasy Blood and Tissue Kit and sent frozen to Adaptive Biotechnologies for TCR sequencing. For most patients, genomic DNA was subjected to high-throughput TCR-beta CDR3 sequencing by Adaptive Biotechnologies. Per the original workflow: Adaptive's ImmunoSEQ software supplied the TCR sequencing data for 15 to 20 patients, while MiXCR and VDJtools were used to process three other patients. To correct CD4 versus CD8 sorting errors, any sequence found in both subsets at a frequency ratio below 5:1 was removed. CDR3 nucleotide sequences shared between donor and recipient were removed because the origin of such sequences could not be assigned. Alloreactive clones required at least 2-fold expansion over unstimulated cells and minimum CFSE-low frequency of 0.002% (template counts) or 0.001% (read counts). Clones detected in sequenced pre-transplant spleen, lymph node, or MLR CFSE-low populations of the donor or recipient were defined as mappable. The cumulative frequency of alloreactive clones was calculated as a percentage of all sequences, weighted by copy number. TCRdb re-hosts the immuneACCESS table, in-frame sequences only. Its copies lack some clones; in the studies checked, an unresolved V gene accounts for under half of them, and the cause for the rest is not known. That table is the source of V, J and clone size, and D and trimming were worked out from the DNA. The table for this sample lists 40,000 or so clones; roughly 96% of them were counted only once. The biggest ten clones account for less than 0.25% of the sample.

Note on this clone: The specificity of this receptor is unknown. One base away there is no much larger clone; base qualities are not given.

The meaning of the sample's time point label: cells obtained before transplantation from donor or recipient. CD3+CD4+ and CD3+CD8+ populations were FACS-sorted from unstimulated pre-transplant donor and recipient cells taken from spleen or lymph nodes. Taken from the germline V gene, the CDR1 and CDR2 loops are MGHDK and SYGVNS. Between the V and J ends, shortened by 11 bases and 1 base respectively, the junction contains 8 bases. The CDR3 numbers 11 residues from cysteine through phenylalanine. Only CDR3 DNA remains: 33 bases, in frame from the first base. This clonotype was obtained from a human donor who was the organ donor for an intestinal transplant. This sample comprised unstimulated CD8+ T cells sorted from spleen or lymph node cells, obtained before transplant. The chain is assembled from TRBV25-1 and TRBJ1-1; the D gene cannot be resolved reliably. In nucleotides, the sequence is TGTGCCGCTCGAAAGAACACTGAAGCTTTCTTT. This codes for CAARKNTEAFF. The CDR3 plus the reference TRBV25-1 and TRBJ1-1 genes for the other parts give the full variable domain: EADIYQTPRYLVIGTGKKITLECSQTMGHDKMYWYQQDPGMELHLIHYSYGVNSTEKGDLSSESTVSRIRTEHFPLTLESARPSHTSQYLCAARKNTEAFFGQGTRLTVV.